This T cell receptor beta chain appears in the sequencing data of a study of cytomegalovirus exposure and HLA in healthy donors. Details on this clone: Its specificity is not known.

It was with 60 Vbeta and 13 Jbeta primers that the PCR ran. Sequencing was performed with immunoSEQ multiplex PCR; in TCRdb, only in-frame clones are kept and a portion is missing. The data contain about 120,000 clones, more than 60% of them singletons. Study results and caveats: A later analysis showed that HLA-associated TCR beta chains had undergone more clonal expansion than equally common others. CMV antigen specificity was confirmed in vitro for a few CMV-associated chains.

The CDR3 is 13 amino acids. Trimming removed 6 bases from V and 0 bases from J, with 7 bases in between. In germline, CDR1 is LNHDA, CDR2 SQIVND (reference sequence). Sample: PBMCs. The clonotype originates from a woman in her thirties or forties in good health and CMV-seropositive. This sequence joins TRBV19 and TRBJ2-3; D gene unclear. The CDR3 here is CASSLQSTDTQYF. Written as DNA, the CDR3 is TGTGCCAGTAGCCTTCAGAGCACAGATACGCAGTATTTT.